This section outlines one T cell receptor beta chain sequence together with its context. It was with 60 Vbeta and 13 Jbeta primers that the PCR ran. Profiled with immunoSEQ multiplex PCR; TCRdb holds only in-frame clones, not every one. This sample has approximately 140,000 clones, with approximately 85% found just once. The data are from a study of cytomegalovirus exposure and HLA in healthy donors. Sequencing input: PBMCs. This TCR came from a man over 45 in good health and CMV-seropositive.

The CDR3: CASKRSSYEQYF. In DNA, the CDR3 is TGTGCCAGCAAAAGGAGCTCCTACGAGCAGTACTTC. The V gene is TRBV2, the J gene TRBJ2-7; D remains unclear. This CDR3 is built from 12 residues. Per germline, CDR1 SNHLY and CDR2 FYNNEI. Trimming removed 7 bases from V and 0 bases from J, with 7 bases in between.